A selection of T cell receptor beta chains follows, all from one sample in a study of CD8+CD57+ T cells in acquired aplastic anemia. TCRdb itself ran the reads through MiXCR, one entry per CDR3 protein. Of around 500,000 distinct CDR3 sequences in the sample, about a third were seen once. The sequenced sample consisted of sorted CD4+, CD8+, or CD8+CD57+ T cells (not recorded which) from PBMCs. The source is a human donor with aplastic anemia. The CDR3 runs from the conserved cysteine through the conserved F or W. Each record gives: clone size, D gene, V gene, J gene, CDR3 length, CDR3 protein, CDR3 DNA. D genes are given only for firm matches. The size field is filled for only some rows; it gives once, few, many or a size class.

NA	TRBD1	TRBV29-1	TRBJ1-1	14	CSVAYRGEYTEAFF	TGCAGCGTTGCGTACAGGGGGGAGTACACTGAAGCTTTCTTT
many	NA	TRBV19	TRBJ1-2	15	CASSITGQPFYGYTF	TGTGCCAGTAGTATAACAGGACAGCCTTTCTATGGCTACACCTTC
many	NA	TRBV10-3	TRBJ1-6	13	CAISEFGNSPLHF	TGTGCCATCAGTGAGTTCGGTAATTCACCCCTCCACTTT
NA	NA	TRBV7-2	TRBJ2-7	13	CASSFAGSHEQYF	TGTGCCAGCAGCTTTGCAGGGTCCCACGAGCAGTACTTC
many	TRBD1	TRBV15	TRBJ1-4	15	CATSSRDSLNEKLFF	TGTGCCACCAGCAGCCGGGACAGTTTAAATGAAAAACTGTTTTTT
NA	TRBD1	TRBV2	TRBJ1-5	14	CASTGQASDQPQHF	TGTGCCAGCACCGGACAGGCAAGCGATCAGCCCCAGCATTTT
few	TRBD1	TRBV2	TRBJ1-1	16	CARAKKIGTGWTEAFF	TGTGCCAGAGCAAAGAAAATCGGGACAGGGTGGACTGAAGCTTTCTTT
many	TRBD1	TRBV7-2	TRBJ2-7	15	CASSLIGQGIYEQYF	TGTGCCAGCAGCTTAATAGGACAGGGTATCTACGAGCAGTACTTC
NA	NA	TRBV6-2/TRBV6-3	TRBJ2-7	14	CASRKLVSFDEQYF	TGTGCCAGCAGAAAACTAGTTTCTTTCGACGAGCAGTACTTC
NA	TRBD1	TRBV10-3	TRBJ1-2	15	CASGDSAILNYGYTF	TGTGCCAGCGGGGACAGCGCAATACTTAACTATGGCTACACCTTC
few	TRBD1	TRBV27	TRBJ2-7	16	CASSRRGQGGLYEQYF	TGTGCCAGCAGTCGAAGGGGACAGGGGGGATTGTACGAGCAGTACTTC
many	NA	TRBV2	TRBJ2-5	13	CASSAYWGETQYF	TGTGCCAGCAGTGCATACTGGGGGGAGACCCAGTACTTC
many	TRBD1	TRBV10-1	TRBJ1-1	13	CASSKQGNAEAFF	TGCGCCAGCAGTAAACAGGGGAACGCTGAAGCTTTCTTT
many	NA	TRBV29-1	TRBJ1-4	15	CSVGLLAGLNEKLFF	TGCAGCGTTGGACTCCTGGCGGGCCTTAATGAAAAACTGTTTTTT
NA	TRBD1	TRBV5-1	TRBJ2-5	16	CASSLGRTGGKETQYF	TGCGCCAGTTCCCTGGGCCGGACAGGGGGCAAAGAGACCCAGTACTTC
NA	NA	TRBV10-2	TRBJ1-1	13	CASNNGWVTEAFF	TGCGCCAGCAATAATGGGTGGGTCACTGAAGCTTTCTTT
NA	NA	TRBV19	TRBJ1-2	15	CASSVRRVGDYGYTF	TGTGCCAGTAGTGTTCGTAGGGTCGGGGACTATGGCTACACCTTC
once	NA	TRBV7-9	TRBJ2-2	10	CASSIGELFF	TGTGCCAGCAGCATAGGGGAGCTGTTTTTT
few	NA	TRBV30	TRBJ2-7	13	CAWNGRGGYEQYF	TGTGCCTGGAACGGCAGGGGGGGCTACGAGCAGTACTTC
many	NA	TRBV7-2	TRBJ1-5	12	CASTQADQPQHF	TGTGCCAGCACCCAAGCGGATCAGCCCCAGCATTTT
many	NA	TRBV19	TRBJ2-7	15	CASSINFGPPYEQYF	TGTGCCAGTAGTATAAATTTCGGGCCTCCCTACGAGCAGTACTTC
many	NA	TRBV9	TRBJ1-6	15	CASSVGRGVESPLHF	TGTGCCAGCAGCGTAGGGAGAGGGGTGGAATCACCCCTCCACTTT
few	TRBD1	TRBV5-1	TRBJ2-1	16	CASSLVGGGPQGEQFF	TGCGCCAGCAGCTTGGTAGGGGGCGGGCCCCAGGGTGAGCAGTTCTTC
few	NA	TRBV9	TRBJ2-5	13	CASSQASQETQYF	TGTGCCAGCAGCCAAGCCTCACAAGAGACCCAGTACTTC
once	NA	TRBV25-1	TRBJ2-3	17	CASSELTPGIATDTQYF	TGTGCCAGCAGTGAATTGACCCCAGGAATCGCCACAGATACGCAGTATTTT
NA	TRBD1	TRBV5-1	TRBJ1-1	15	CASSLGPQGNTEALF	TGCGCCAGCAGCTTGGGCCCACAGGGGAACACTGAAGCTCTCTTT
NA	NA	TRBV15	TRBJ1-1	15	CATSRDLAGDTEAFF	TGTGCCACCAGCAGAGATCTGGCAGGGGACACTGAAGCTTTCTTT
few	NA	TRBV6-1	TRBJ1-5	16	CASRPATGLGDQPQHF	TGTGCCAGCAGACCAGCCACAGGGTTGGGGGATCAGCCCCAGCATTTT